This record looks at one T cell receptor beta chain sequence and its context. The data belong to a study of blood T cell repertoires in COVID-19. Looking at the study overall: Donors in the United States, Italy and Spain gave samples during acute or convalescent COVID-19. The cDNA or gDNA used as material had been derived from T cells, B-cell-depleted T cells, or PBMCs.

Clones were read by immunoSEQ multiplex PCR, and TCRdb kept only the in-frame ones, dropping some. The sample lists roughly 100,000 clones; more than 75% were seen once. CDR3 length: 14 amino acids. The germline CDR1 and CDR2 sequences are MNHNY and SVGAGI (reference sequence). With 2 bases clipped from V and 7 bases from J, the junction kept 7 bases outside the gene matches. The rearrangement joins TRBV6-6 to TRBJ1-1, with 7 bases that match TRBD1. Sequences were obtained from peripheral blood. This receptor was taken from a man aged 45-60 years with acute or convalescent COVID-19. The DNA of the CDR3 is TGTGCCAGCAGTTACCCCCCTGGGACAGTTGAAGCTTTCTTT. Translating it yields CASSYPPGTVEAFF.